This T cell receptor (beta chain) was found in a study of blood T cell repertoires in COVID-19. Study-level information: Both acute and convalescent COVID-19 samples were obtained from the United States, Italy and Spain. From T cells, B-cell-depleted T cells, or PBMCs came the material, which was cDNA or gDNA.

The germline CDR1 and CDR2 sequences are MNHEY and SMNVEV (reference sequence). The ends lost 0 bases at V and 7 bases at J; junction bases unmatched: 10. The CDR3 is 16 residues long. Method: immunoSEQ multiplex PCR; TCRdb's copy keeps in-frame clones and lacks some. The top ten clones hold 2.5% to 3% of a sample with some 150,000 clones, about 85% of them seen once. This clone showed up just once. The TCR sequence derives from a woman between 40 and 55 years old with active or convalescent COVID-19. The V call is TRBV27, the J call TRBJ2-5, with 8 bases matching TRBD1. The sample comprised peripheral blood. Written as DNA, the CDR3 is TGTGCCAGCAGTTTATCGCCTGACAGGGGTCCGTGGACCCAGTACTTC. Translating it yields CASSLSPDRGPWTQYF.